This T cell receptor beta chain came from a study of CD8 T cells in Susac syndrome. V was pared by 5 bases and J by 5 bases, with 6 bases of the junction left unmatched. Per the germline V gene, CDR1 is SGHRS and CDR2 is YFSETQ. This CDR3 is built from 14 residues. Random hexamers primed reverse transcription of about 0.45 to 1 ug RNA. Using its own MiXCR run on the immunoSEQ multiplex PCR reads, TCRdb lists one record per CDR3 protein. The sample includes 150,000 to 200,000 distinct CDR3 sequences, roughly nine tenths of them seen just once. The receptor was isolated from a human donor with Susac syndrome. V and J are TRBV5-1 and TRBJ2-2; 7 bases map to TRBD2. What was sequenced was CD4+ T cells from PBMCs. CDR3 DNA sequence: TGCGCCAGCAGAGGCGGGAGTAATACCGGGGAGCTGTTTTTT. Its translation is CASRGGSNTGELFF. Complete variable domain (other parts from reference TRBV5-1 and TRBJ2-2): KAGVTQTPRYLIKTRGQQVTLSCSPISGHRSVSWYQQTPGQGLQFLFEYFSETQRNKGNFPGRFSGRQFSNSRSEMNVSTLELGDSALYLCASRGGSNTGELFFGEGSRLTVL.